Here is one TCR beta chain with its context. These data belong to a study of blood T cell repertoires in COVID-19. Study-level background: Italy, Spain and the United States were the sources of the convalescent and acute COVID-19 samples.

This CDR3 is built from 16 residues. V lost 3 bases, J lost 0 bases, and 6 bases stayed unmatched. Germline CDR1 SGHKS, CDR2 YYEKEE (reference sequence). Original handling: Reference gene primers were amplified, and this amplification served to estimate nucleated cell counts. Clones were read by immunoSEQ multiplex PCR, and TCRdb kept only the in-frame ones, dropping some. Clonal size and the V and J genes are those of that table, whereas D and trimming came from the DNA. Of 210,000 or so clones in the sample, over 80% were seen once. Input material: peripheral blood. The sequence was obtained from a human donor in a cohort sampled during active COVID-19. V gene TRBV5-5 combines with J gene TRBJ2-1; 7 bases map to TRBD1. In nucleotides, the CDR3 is TGTGCCAGCAGCTCAGGACAGGTCAGCTCCTACAATGAGCAGTTCTTC. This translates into CASSSGQVSSYNEQFF. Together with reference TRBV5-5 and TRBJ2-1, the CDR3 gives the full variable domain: DAGVTQSPTHLIKTRGQQVTLRCSPISGHKSVSWYQQVLGQGPQFIFQYYEKEERGRGNFPDRFSARQFPNYSSELNVNALLLGDSALYLCASSSGQVSSYNEQFFGPGTRLTVL.